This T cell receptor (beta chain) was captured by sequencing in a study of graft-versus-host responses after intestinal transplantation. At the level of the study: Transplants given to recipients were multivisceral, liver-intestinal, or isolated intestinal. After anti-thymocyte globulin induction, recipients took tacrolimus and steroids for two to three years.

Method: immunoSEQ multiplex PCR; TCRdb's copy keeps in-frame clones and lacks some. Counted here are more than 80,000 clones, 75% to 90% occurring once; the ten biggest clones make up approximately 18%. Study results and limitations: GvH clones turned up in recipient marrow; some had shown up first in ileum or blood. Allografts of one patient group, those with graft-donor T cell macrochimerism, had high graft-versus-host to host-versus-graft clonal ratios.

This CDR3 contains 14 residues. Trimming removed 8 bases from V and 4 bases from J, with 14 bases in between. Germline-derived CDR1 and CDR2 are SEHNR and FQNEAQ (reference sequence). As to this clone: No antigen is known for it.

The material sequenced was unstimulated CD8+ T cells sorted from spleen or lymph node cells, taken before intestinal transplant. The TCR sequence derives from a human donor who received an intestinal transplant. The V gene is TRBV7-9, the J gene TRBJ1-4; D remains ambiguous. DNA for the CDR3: TGTGCCAGCGCCCCTGCACAGTTTAATGAAAAACTGTTTTTT. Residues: CASAPAQFNEKLFF.